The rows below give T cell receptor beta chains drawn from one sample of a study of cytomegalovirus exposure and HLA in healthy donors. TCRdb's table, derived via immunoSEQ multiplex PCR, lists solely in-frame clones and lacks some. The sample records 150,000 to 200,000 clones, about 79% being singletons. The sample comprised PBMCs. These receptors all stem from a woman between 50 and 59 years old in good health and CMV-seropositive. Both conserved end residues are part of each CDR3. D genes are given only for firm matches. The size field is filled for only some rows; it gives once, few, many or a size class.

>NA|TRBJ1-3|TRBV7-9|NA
TGTGCCAGCAGACTTAAAATCTACTCTGGAAACACCATATATTTT
CASRLKIYSGNTIYF
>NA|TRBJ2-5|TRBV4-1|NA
TGCGCCAGCAGCCACCCCGGAGAGAATAAAGAGACCCAGTACTTC
CASSHPGENKETQYF
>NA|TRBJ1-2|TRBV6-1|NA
TGTGCCAGCAGTGAAGCAGGGGCGTCTGGCTACACCTTC
CASSEAGASGYTF
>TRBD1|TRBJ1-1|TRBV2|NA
TGTGCCAGCAATCAGGGGGCTGACACTGAAGCTTTCTTT
CASNQGADTEAFF
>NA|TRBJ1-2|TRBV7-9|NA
TGTGCCAGCAGCTCGTACACGGAGGGCTACACCTTC
CASSSYTEGYTF
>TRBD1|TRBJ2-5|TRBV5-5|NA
TGTGCCAGCAGCTTGGCGAGGGGGCTTGAGACCCAGTACTTC
CASSLARGLETQYF
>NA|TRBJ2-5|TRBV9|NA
TGTGCCAGCAGCGTAGGAGCTAGCGCTGAAGAGACCCAGTACTTC
CASSVGASAEETQYF
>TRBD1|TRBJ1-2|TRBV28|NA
TGTGCCAGCAGTTTTTCAGGGGGCACTAACTATGGCTACACCTTC
CASSFSGGTNYGYTF
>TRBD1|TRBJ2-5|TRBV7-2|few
TGTGCCAGCAGCGGCAGAGGCCGGACAGGGCAGGAGACCCAGTACTTC
CASSGRGRTGQETQYF
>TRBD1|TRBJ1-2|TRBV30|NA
TGTGCCTGGAGTGTGGACAGGGGCTATGGCTACACCTTC
CAWSVDRGYGYTF
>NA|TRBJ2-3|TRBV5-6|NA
TGTGCCAGCAGCTTGTTTAGGTCCCTAGAGTCCGATACGCAGTATTTT
CASSLFRSLESDTQYF
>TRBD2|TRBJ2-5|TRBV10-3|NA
TGTGCCATCAGTGAGAGGGCTAGCGGGATCGGTGGGCAAGAGACCCAGTACTTC
CAISERASGIGGQETQYF
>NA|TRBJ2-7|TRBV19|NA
TGTGCCAGTAGTCCTGCGGGTGGGGTGGGCGAGCAGTACTTC
CASSPAGGVGEQYF
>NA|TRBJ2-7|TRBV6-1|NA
TGTGCCAGCACTTCCTCCTCGCCCCTATACGATTGGCAGTACTTC
CASTSSSPLYDWQYF
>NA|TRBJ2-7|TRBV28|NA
TGTGCCAGCAGTTTGAAGGGGTACGAGCAGTACTTC
CASSLKGYEQYF
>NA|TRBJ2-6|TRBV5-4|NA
TGTGCCAGCAGCTACCCTGGGGGACTTGCCAACGTCCTGACTTTC
CASSYPGGLANVLTF
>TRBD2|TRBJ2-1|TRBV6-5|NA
TGTGCCAGCAGTATCCTAGCGGGAGGAGGGAATGAGCAGTTCTTC
CASSILAGGGNEQFF
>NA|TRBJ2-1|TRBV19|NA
TGTGCCAGTGATCAGAGGGAGCAGTTCTTC
CASDQREQFF
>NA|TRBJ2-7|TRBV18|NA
TGTGCCAGCTCAGCGGGCTTCTCCGACTACGAGCAGTACTTC
CASSAGFSDYEQYF
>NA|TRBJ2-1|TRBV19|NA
TGTGCCAGTAGGAGCGGGCTCTTCAATGAGCAGTTCTTC
CASRSGLFNEQFF
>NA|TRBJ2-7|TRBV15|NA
TGTGCCACCAGCAGAGCAACAGGTTACGAGCAGTACTTC
CATSRATGYEQYF
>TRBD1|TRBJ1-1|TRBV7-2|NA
TGTGCCAGCAGGCCGGACAGGATGAACACTGAAGCTTTCTTT
CASRPDRMNTEAFF
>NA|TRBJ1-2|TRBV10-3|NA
TGTGCCATCAGTGAGGGACAGCTCTTCTTC
CAISEGQLFF
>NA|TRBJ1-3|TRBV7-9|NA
TGTGCCAGCAGCCCGCGGGACCCCGGCTCTGGAAACACCATATATTTT
CASSPRDPGSGNTIYF
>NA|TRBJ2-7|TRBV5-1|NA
TGCGCCAGCAGCTTGTCCGGGAACTCCTACGAGCAGTACTTC
CASSLSGNSYEQYF
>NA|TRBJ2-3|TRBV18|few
TGTGCCAGCTCAACGAGACATGACACAGATACGCAGTATTTT
CASSTRHDTDTQYF
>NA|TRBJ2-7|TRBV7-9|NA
TGTGCCAGCAGCTTTTACACGGGACTGTCCTACGAGCAGTACTTC
CASSFYTGLSYEQYF
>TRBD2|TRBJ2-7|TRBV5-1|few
TGCGCCAGCGCGTCGGGGGGGATCCCCTACGAGCAGTACTTC
CASASGGIPYEQYF
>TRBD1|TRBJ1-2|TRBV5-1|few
TGCGCCAGCAGCTTGGCCGCGGACAGGGTTGGCTATGGCTACACCTTC
CASSLAADRVGYGYTF
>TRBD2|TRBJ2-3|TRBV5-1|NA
TGCGCCAGCAGCTTTGGACTAGCGGGGGGAGATACGCAGTATTTT
CASSFGLAGGDTQYF
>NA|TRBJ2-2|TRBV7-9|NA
TGTGCCAGCAGCTTAGGGGCGGGACCGTTCAACACCGGGGAGCTGTTTTTT
CASSLGAGPFNTGELFF
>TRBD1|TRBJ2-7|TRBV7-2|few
TGTGCCAGCAGCTTAGGAGGGGGCGTAAACTACGAGCAGTACTTC
CASSLGGGVNYEQYF
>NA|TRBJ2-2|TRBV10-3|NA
TGTGCCATCAAAAGCGGGAACACCGGGGAGCTGTTTTTT
CAIKSGNTGELFF
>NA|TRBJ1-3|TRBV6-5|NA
TGTGCCAGCAGTCGAGGACAGTTCTCTGGAAACACCATATATTTT
CASSRGQFSGNTIYF
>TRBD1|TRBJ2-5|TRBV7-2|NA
TGTGCCAGCACCCGACAGGGGGAATACCAAGAGACCCAGTACTTC
CASTRQGEYQETQYF
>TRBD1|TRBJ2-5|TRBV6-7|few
TGTGCCAGCAGTTTCTCGGGACAGGGGGCGAAAAAACCTCAAGAGACCCAGTACTTC
CASSFSGQGAKKPQETQYF
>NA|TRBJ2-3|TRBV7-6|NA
TGTGCCAGCAGCCCTATAGCGGATACGCAGTATTTT
CASSPIADTQYF
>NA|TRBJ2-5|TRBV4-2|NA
TGTGCCAGCAGCCGAGGACAGCGTGCGATGAAGACGGACGTAAAAGAGACCCAGTACTTC
CASSRGQRAMKTDVKETQYF
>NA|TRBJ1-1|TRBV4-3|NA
TGCGCCAGCAGCCAAGAGTATTCCGGGGGGAGCACTGAAGCTTTCTTT
CASSQEYSGGSTEAFF
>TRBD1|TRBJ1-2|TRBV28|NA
TGTGCCAGCAGTTTAAGACAGGGGACCTATGGCTACACCTTC
CASSLRQGTYGYTF
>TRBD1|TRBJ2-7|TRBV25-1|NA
TGTGCCAGCAGTTCCTCCGGGACAGGTCGCTACGAGCAGTACTTC
CASSSSGTGRYEQYF
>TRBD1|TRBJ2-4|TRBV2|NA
TGTGCCAGCATGGACCGGTTGGGACAGTTAAACATTCAGTACTTC
CASMDRLGQLNIQYF
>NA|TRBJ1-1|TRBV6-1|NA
TGTGCCAGCAGTGAACCAGGGCGAAAGACTGAAGCTTTCTTT
CASSEPGRKTEAFF
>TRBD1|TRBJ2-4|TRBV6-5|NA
TGTGCCAGCAGAACCGACAGGGGAGGCATTCAGTACTTC
CASRTDRGGIQYF
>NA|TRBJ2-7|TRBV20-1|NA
TGCAGTGCTAGGGAGCTCGACGAGCAGTACTTC
CSARELDEQYF
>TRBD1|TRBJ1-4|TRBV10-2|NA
TGCGCCAGCAGTGCGCCGGGACAGGGGTTCGAAAAACTGTTTTTT
CASSAPGQGFEKLFF
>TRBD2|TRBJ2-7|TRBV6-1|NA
TGTGCCAGCAGTGATCTAGCGGGAGGTATCGAGCAGTACTTC
CASSDLAGGIEQYF
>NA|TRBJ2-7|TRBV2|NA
TGTGCCAGCAGACTAGATATTCTCGGCGAGCAGTACTTC
CASRLDILGEQYF
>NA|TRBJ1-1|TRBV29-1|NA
TGCAGCGTTGCCAGGGGAGTTATGAACACTGAAGCTTTCTTT
CSVARGVMNTEAFF
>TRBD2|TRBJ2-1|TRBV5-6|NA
TGTGCCAGCAGCTTATTTATGGGGACTAAGCGGGATAATGAGCAGTTCTTC
CASSLFMGTKRDNEQFF
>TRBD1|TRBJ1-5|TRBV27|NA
TGTGCCAGCAGCCGAACCGGGACAGGGGAACAGCCCCAGCATTTT
CASSRTGTGEQPQHF
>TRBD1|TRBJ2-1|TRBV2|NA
TGTGCCAGAACCCAGGACAGGGCGGTCAATGAGCAGTTCTTC
CARTQDRAVNEQFF
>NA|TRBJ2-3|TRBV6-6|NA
TGTGCCAGCAGCCCCGGACATACAACAGATACGCAGTATTTT
CASSPGHTTDTQYF
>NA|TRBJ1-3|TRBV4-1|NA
TGCGCCAGCAGCCAGCGGACAGATCTTGGAAACACCATATATTTT
CASSQRTDLGNTIYF
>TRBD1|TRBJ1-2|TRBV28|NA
TGTGCCAGCAGGGGGGACAGGGGTTATGGCTACACCTTC
CASRGDRGYGYTF